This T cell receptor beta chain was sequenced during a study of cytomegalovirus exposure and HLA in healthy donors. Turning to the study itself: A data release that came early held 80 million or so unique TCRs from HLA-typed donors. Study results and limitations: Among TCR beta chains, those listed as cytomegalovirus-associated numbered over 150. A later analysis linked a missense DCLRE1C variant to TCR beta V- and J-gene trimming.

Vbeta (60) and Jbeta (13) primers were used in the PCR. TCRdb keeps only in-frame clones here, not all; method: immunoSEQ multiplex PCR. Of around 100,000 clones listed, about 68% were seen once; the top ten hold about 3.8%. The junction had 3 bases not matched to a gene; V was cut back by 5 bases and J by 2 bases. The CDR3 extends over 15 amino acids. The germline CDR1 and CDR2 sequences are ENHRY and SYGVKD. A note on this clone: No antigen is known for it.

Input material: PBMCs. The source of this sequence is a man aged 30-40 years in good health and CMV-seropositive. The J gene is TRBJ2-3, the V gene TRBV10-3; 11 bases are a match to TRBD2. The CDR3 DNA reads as TGTGCCATCAGTATGACTAGCGGGGCCACAGATACGCAGTATTTT. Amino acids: CAISMTSGATDTQYF.